The present TCR beta chain was sequenced within a study of control samples from healthy donors and cancer patients. TCRdb keeps only in-frame clones here, not all; method: immunoSEQ multiplex PCR. The sample consists of 150,000 to 200,000 clones, around nine tenths of them appearing once. This clone was detected once. The V end lost 4 bases, the J end lost 5 bases, and 17 bases lay between the germline ends. The CDR3 totals 15 residues. Germline V gene sequence: CDR1 LGHDT, CDR2 YNNKEL (reference sequence). The TCR comes from a man aged 30 to 45 in good health. The sample was blood. The chain links TRBV3-1 (or the pseudogene TRBV3-2) to TRBJ1-2; weak D call: TRBD1 (5 bases). The DNA of the CDR3 is TGTGCCAGCAGCCCCCGGGACCGCTACCCTTATGGCTACACCTTC. Translation gives CASSPRDRYPYGYTF.